What follows is one T cell receptor (beta chain) and its context. Its antigen remains unidentified. The CDR3 is 15 residues long. V was trimmed by 0 bases and J by 5 bases, leaving 11 bases between them. Germline assignment: CDR1 MGHRA and CDR2 YSYEKL. In nominal health when sampled, donors likely had unrecorded immune exposures nonetheless. This specimen comes from a study of cytomegalovirus exposure and HLA in healthy donors. Study-wide points: A previous analysis found most TCR beta V segments productive roughly 87% or roughly 30% of the time. CMV serostatus was the sole immune exposure data available. Clonal expansion, a later analysis showed, was greater in HLA-associated TCR beta chains than in equally common others.

This PCR relied on a set of 60 Vbeta primers and 13 Jbeta primers. Using immunoSEQ multiplex PCR, the repertoire was profiled, and TCRdb retains in-frame clones only, with some absent. In the table there are 60,000 or so clones, approximately 83% of which are singletons. The V call is TRBV4-1, the J call TRBJ1-5; the D gene is possibly TRBD1 (5 bases). This receptor was obtained from a man in his forties or fifties in good health and CMV-seronegative. The specimen was PBMCs. The CDR3 sequence: CASSQEVTGDQPQHF. DNA of the CDR3: TGCGCCAGCAGCCAAGAGGTCACAGGCGATCAGCCCCAGCATTTT.